This T cell receptor (beta chain) appears in the sequencing data of a study of blood T cells in healthy people across ages. Study-level points and caveats: Unsorted PBMCs ruled out conclusive naive versus antigen-experienced comparison.

The CDR3 is 14 residues long. Deletions cut 5 bases from V and 4 bases from J, with 12 bases between. The germline gives CDR1 MDHEN, CDR2 SYDVKM. The authors ran a second PCR of 7 to 11 cycles using a sample-barcoded 5' primer and a J-beta primer mix. MiXCR, run by TCRdb on the 5' RACE reads, gives a single entry per CDR3 protein. The data hold 1,300,000 or so distinct CDR3 sequences, with 55% to 75% observed a single time. In regard to this clonotype: Its antigen remains unidentified.

The chain has TRBV28 and TRBJ1-5, with D unresolved. Sequencing used blood. The TCR sequence derives from a man younger than 35 in good health. CDR3 region: CASSAPEENQPQHF. The CDR3 DNA reads as TGTGCCAGCAGTGCCCCCGAGGAAAATCAGCCCCAGCATTTT.